These 6 T cell receptor beta chains originate from one sample sequenced in a study of cytomegalovirus exposure and HLA in healthy donors. The PCR contained 60 Vbeta and 13 Jbeta primers. Assay used: immunoSEQ multiplex PCR; TCRdb lists only in-frame clones, some missing. The sample holds around 42,000 clones. Sequencing was carried out using PBMCs. These receptors all stem from a man in his thirties or forties in good health and CMV-seronegative.

The chain couples TRBV11-2 to TRBJ2-7; TRBD1 aligns across 8 bases. This CDR3 contains 16 residues. CDR1 and CDR2 (germline): SGHAT, FQNNGV. The V segment lost 5 bases and the J segment 5 bases; nucleotides outside the gene matches: 14. Here the CDR3 reads CASSVAPDRVIDEQYF. CDR3 DNA: TGTGCCAGCAGCGTAGCCCCGGACAGGGTAATCGACGAGCAGTACTTC.

V is TRBV18 and J is TRBJ2-1, with 8 nucleotides matching TRBD1. The CDR3 is 15 residues long. V lost 4 bases and J lost 8; bases outside the gene matches: 10. The V gene's germline CDR1 is KGHSH and CDR2 LQKENI. Here the CDR3 reads CASSRGTGYWDEQFF. The CDR3 DNA reads as TGTGCCAGCTCACGAGGGACAGGTTATTGGGATGAGCAGTTCTTC.

The rearrangement joins TRBV4-2 to TRBJ1-4, with D perhaps matching TRBD1 (6 bases). V was shortened by 0 bases and J by 4 bases, with 12 bases between the two germline ends. The germline CDR1 and CDR2 sequences are LGHNA and YNFKEQ. The CDR3 sequence is 16 residues long. The CDR3 spells CASSQERGTYNEKLFF. The CDR3 DNA follows: TGTGCCAGCAGCCAAGAGAGAGGGACATATAATGAAAAACTGTTTTTT.

V is TRBV5-1 and J is TRBJ1-2; TRBD1 is a possible D gene (6 bases). CDR3 length equals 15 residues. V was pared by 0 bases and J by 4 bases, with 13 bases between. Looked up from germline, CDR1 is SGHRS and CDR2 is YFSETQ. The chain's CDR3 is CASSLGLQGSYGYTF. CDR3 nucleotide sequence: TGCGCCAGCAGCTTGGGGTTGCAGGGGAGCTATGGCTACACCTTC.

The chain links TRBV6-1 to TRBJ1-1; 7 bases match TRBD1. From germline, CDR1 is MNHNS and CDR2 SASEGT. V was pared by 7 bases and J by 1 base, with 0 bases of the junction left unmatched. CDR3 length: 12 amino acids. CDR3 protein: CASNRGNTEAFF. The CDR3 bases are TGTGCCAGCAACAGGGGGAACACTGAAGCTTTCTTT.

A word on this clone: In the same sample, other DNA sequences code for this CDR3. This chain joins TRBV30 and TRBJ1-6, with D tentatively TRBD1 (6 bases). Per the germline V gene, CDR1 is GTSNPN and CDR2 is SVGIG (reference sequence). V was clipped by 1 base and J by 9 bases, with 10 bases between them. The CDR3 consists of 13 residues. CDR3 region: CAWSEGGSSPLHF. The CDR3 coding sequence is TGTGCCTGGAGTGAGGGGGGGAGTTCACCCCTCCACTTT.